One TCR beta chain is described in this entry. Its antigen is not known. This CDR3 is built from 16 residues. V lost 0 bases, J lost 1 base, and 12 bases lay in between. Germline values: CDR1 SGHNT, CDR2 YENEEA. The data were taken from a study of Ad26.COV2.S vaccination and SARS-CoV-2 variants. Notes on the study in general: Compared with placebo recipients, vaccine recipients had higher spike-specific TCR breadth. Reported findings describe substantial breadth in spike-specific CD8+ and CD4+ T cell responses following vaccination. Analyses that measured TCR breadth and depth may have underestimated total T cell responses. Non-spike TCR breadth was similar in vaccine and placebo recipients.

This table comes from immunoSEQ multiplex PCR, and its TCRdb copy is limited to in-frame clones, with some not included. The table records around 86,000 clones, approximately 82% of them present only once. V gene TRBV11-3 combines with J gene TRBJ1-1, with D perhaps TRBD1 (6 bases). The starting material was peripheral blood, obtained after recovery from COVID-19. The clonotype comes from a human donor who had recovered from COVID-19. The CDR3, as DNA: TGTGCCAGCAGCTTAGAGTCAGGGGTTGGGAACACTGAAGCTTTCTTT. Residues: CASSLESGVGNTEAFF.